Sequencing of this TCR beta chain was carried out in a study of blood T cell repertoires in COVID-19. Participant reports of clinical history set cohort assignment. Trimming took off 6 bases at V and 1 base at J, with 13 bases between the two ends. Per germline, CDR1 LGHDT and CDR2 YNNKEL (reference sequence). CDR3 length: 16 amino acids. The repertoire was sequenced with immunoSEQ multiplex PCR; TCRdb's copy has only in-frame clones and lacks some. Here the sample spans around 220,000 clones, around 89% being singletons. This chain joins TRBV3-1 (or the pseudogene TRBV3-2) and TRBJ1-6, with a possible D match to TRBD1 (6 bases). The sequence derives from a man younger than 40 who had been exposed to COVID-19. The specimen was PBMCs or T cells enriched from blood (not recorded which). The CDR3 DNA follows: TGTGCCAGCAGACAACAGGGTGTTTCCTATAATTCACCCCTCCACTTT. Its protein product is CASRQQGVSYNSPLHF.